A selection of T cell receptor beta chains follows, all from one sample in a study of kidney transplant recipient with SARS-CoV-2 infection. TCRdb reprocessed the reads via MiXCR and lists one record per CDR3 protein. There are approximately 250,000 distinct CDR3 sequences in the sample; roughly 26% occur only once, and nearly 7.5% lies in the top ten. The sequences come from a blood sample, collected at baseline and on day 111 from a kidney transplant recipient. These receptors were taken from a male patient between 25 and 39 years old who had COVID-19 and was a kidney transplant recipient. Some of these T cells may belong to the graft donor. CDR3s include the opening cysteine and the closing phenylalanine or tryptophan. The D gene is left open where the match is weak. Only part of the rows carry a size: once, few, many, or a class if the clone is expanded.

TRBJ1-2	TRBV10-2	many	-	TGCGCCAGCAGTAAACGCCACACTTCTAGAAAGACCTATGGCTACACCTTC	CASSKRHTSRKTYGYTF
TRBJ1-2	TRBV3-1	many	-	TGTGCCAGCAGCTTTTCAGACACCCTTCGAAAGACCTATGGCTACACCTTC	CASSFSDTLRKTYGYTF
TRBJ1-4	TRBV7-6	many	TRBD1	TGTGCCAGCAGCAACCCGGGACAGGGAGGCGAAAAACTGTTTTTT	CASSNPGQGGEKLFF
TRBJ2-2	TRBV19	many	TRBD2	TGTGCCAGTAGTCCAGCGGGGGTTATTACCGGGGAGCTGTTTTTT	CASSPAGVITGELFF
TRBJ1-2	TRBV7-7	-	-	TGTGCCAGCAGCTGTTATCTTAAGTGCCGAAAGACCTATGGCTACACCTTC	CASSCYLKCRKTYGYTF
TRBJ2-5	TRBV24-1	few	TRBD2	TGTGCCACAGGAGAGAGCGGGAAAGAGACCCAGTACTTC	CATGESGKETQYF
TRBJ2-2	TRBV20-1	few	-	TGCAGTGCTAGAGAACAGGTTGGAGTGCCCGGGGAGCTGTTTTTT	CSAREQVGVPGELFF
TRBJ1-5	TRBV2	-	-	TGTGCCAGCAGTGCGGAGGGTGTTCAGCCCCAGCATTTT	CASSAEGVQPQHF
TRBJ1-5	TRBV20-1	many	-	TGCAGTGCTAGTCAGGCCCAAGGGGGTGGACTTTTGGAACCCCAGCATTTT	CSASQAQGGGLLEPQHF
TRBJ1-1	TRBV20-1	-	TRBD1	TGCAGTGTCAAAAATCCAGGGGGCATGGCTGAAGCTTTCTTT	CSVKNPGGMAEAFF
TRBJ1-1	TRBV7-9	few	TRBD1	TGTGCCGGCTCACAGGGGGCGACCACTGAAGCTTTCTTT	CAGSQGATTEAFF
TRBJ1-2	TRBV18	many	-	TGTGCCAGCTCCACACAGGAGAACTATGGCTACACCTTC	CASSTQENYGYTF
TRBJ1-1	TRBV2	many	-	TGTGCCAGCAGGCGGACAGAGAACACTGAAGCTTTCTTT	CASRRTENTEAFF
TRBJ2-3	TRBV27	many	TRBD1	TGTGCCAGCAGCACAGGGGTACGGAGCACAGATACGCAGTATTTT	CASSTGVRSTDTQYF
TRBJ2-1	TRBV11-3	many	-	TGTGCCAGCAGCTTAGAGGTGCGGGGTGGGTCCTACAATGAGCAGTTCTTC	CASSLEVRGGSYNEQFF
TRBJ2-1	TRBV28	many	TRBD2	TGTGCCAGCAGTACTACAGCGGGAAGGGATGAGCAGTTCTTC	CASSTTAGRDEQFF